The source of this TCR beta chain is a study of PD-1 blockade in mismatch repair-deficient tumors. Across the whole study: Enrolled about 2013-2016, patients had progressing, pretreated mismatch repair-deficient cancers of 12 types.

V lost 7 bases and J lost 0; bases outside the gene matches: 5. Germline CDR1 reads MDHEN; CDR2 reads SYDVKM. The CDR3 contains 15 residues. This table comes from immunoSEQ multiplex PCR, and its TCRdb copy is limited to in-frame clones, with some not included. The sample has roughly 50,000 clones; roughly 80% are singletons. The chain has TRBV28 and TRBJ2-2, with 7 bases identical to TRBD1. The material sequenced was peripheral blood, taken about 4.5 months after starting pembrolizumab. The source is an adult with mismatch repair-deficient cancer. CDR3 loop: CASKRDSSNTGELFF. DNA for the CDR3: TGTGCCAGCAAACGGGACAGCTCGAACACCGGGGAGCTGTTTTTT.